This T cell receptor (beta chain) emerged from a study of cytomegalovirus exposure and HLA in healthy donors. PCR was performed using 60 Vbeta and 13 Jbeta primers. Clones were sequenced by immunoSEQ multiplex PCR, and TCRdb holds only the in-frame ones, with some missing. The table lists some 170,000 clones, roughly 89% of them singletons, with 0.7% to 1% in the top ten. This clone was counted a single time. As yet, its antigen is unknown. The study's findings and limits: Accurate HLA-A and HLA-B prediction from TCR beta sequences was reported for most subjects. Earlier analysis found most TCR beta V segments productive about 87% or about 30% of the time. In presence/absence analyses, roughly uniform sequencing depth across donors was assumed. The authors later found most CMV-associated TCR beta chains appeared HLA-restricted.

The CDR3 is made up of 14 amino acids. V was clipped by 5 bases and J by 9 bases, with 17 bases between them. The V gene's germline CDR1 is MNHEY and CDR2 SMNVEV (reference sequence). The chain employs TRBV27 and TRBJ1-5, with D perhaps matching TRBD1 (5 bases). The sequence was obtained from a woman in her thirties in good health and CMV-seronegative. Sequencing was carried out using PBMCs. The CDR3 reads CASSRGAVRRPQHF. The CDR3 region has the DNA TGTGCCAGCAGTCGCGGGGCGGTTAGGCGGCCCCAGCATTTT.